These 14 T cell receptor beta chains were all obtained from the same sample, sequenced in a study of CXCR3-negative and CXCR3-positive naive CD8 T cells. General study points: CXCR3-negative naive cells had less hydrophobic TRB CDR3s than did CXCR3-positive naive cells.

For these TCRs, the target antigens are not known. In preparing the TRB cDNA libraries, 5' RACE with UMI labels was used. TCRdb re-called the 5' RACE reads, yielding one record per CDR3 amino acid sequence without DNA. This repertoire includes more than 80,000 distinct CDR3 sequences. Sequencing was carried out using naive CXCR3+ CD8+ T cells from blood. Subset meaning: CD45RO-CCR7+CD27+CD95- naive CD8+ T cells expressing CXCR3 (TNR3+). Receptor source: a human donor in good health. Some clones in this sample may be carry-over from other donors' samples.

The rearrangement joins TRBV5-1 to TRBJ1-2; checking the TCRdb D call of TRBD1 is not possible without DNA. The germline gives CDR1 SGHRS, CDR2 YFSETQ. CDR3 length: 12 residues. The CDR3 reads CASSLNRDGYTF.

The chain links TRBV28 to TRBJ2-3; TCRdb gives TRBD2 as the D gene, but with no DNA this cannot be confirmed. The CDR3 extends over 16 amino acids. Germline loops: CDR1 MDHEN, CDR2 SYDVKM. The CDR3 sequence is CASSSESGLETDTQYF.

J is TRBJ1-1 and V is TRBV4-1. CDR1 is MGHRA and CDR2 is YSYEKL in the germline V gene. CDR3 length: 14 residues. Here the CDR3 reads CASSQDRHATEAFF.

The chain couples TRBV29-1 to TRBJ2-7; TCRdb calls TRBD1, which cannot be checked without DNA. The V gene's germline CDR1 is SQVTM and CDR2 ANQGSEA. The length of the CDR3 is 13 residues. The CDR3 loop is CSVEGQESYEQYF.

V gene TRBV14 combines with J gene TRBJ2-5. The CDR3 has 13 residues. The V gene's germline CDR1 is SGHDN and CDR2 FVKESK. Here the CDR3 reads CASSQGMGETQYF.

CDR3 residues: CSVEGDREDEKLFF. The rearrangement joins TRBV29-1 to TRBJ1-4; TCRdb's D call of TRBD1 is untestable without DNA. Germline CDR1 is SQVTM and CDR2 is ANQGSEA. This CDR3 has 14 amino acids.

The genes are TRBV2 and TRBJ2-7; the TCRdb call, TRBD1, lacks DNA for checking. Germline V CDR1 and CDR2: SNHLY, FYNNEI. The CDR3 totals 13 residues. CDR3 loop: CASRPGQTYEQYF.

The rearrangement joins TRBV28 to TRBJ2-1; without DNA, the TCRdb call of TRBD1 cannot be checked. The CDR3 consists of 15 residues. Germline CDR1 reads MDHEN; CDR2 reads SYDVKM. CDR3 sequence: CASRSGTGTYNEQFF.

The V call is TRBV5-1, the J call TRBJ2-7. Germline V gene sequence: CDR1 SGHRS, CDR2 YFSETQ. This CDR3 spans 14 amino acids. The CDR3 loop is CASSLAPELYEQYF.

The chain recombines TRBV29-1 with TRBJ2-3; the D call of TRBD1 rests on TCRdb alone, since no DNA is present to check it. This CDR3 is 12 amino acids long. The germline V gene has CDR1 SQVTM and CDR2 ANQGSEA. This chain's CDR3 is CSGDRERDTQYF.

The V and J genes are TRBV6-5 and TRBJ1-5. This CDR3 is 13 amino acids long. Germline V gene sequence: CDR1 MNHEY, CDR2 SVGAGI. The CDR3 reads CASSWSGNQPQHF.

J is TRBJ2-2 and V is TRBV29-1; TCRdb proposes TRBD1, but this gene call is untestable without DNA. This CDR3 contains 14 residues. The V gene's germline CDR1 is SQVTM and CDR2 ANQGSEA. CDR3 region: CSTNGGGVTGELFF.

The chain recombines TRBV5-5 with TRBJ1-6; without DNA, the TCRdb call of TRBD1 cannot be checked. This CDR3 contains 15 residues. Germline-derived CDR1 and CDR2 are SGHKS and YYEKEE (reference sequence). The CDR3 sequence is CASSPWQGAGSPLHF.

The chain joins TRBV29-1 to TRBJ2-6; TCRdb's D call of TRBD2 is untestable without DNA. Germline CDR1 is SQVTM and CDR2 is ANQGSEA. This CDR3 region has 15 residues. CDR3 residues: CSVEGGRAGANVLTF.